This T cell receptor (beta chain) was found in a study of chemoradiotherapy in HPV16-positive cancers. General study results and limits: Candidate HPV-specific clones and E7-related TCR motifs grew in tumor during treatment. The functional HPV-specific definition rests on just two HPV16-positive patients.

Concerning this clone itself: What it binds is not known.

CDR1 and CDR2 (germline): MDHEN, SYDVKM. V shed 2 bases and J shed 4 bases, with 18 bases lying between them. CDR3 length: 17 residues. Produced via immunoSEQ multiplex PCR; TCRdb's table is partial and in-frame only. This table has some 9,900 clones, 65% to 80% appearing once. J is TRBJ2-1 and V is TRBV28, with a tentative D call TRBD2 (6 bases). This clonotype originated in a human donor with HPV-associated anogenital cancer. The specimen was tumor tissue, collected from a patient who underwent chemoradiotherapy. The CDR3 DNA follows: TGTGCCAGCAGTTTAACTCCTCTTGCTAGCGTTTACAATGAGCAGTTCTTC. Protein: CASSLTPLASVYNEQFF.